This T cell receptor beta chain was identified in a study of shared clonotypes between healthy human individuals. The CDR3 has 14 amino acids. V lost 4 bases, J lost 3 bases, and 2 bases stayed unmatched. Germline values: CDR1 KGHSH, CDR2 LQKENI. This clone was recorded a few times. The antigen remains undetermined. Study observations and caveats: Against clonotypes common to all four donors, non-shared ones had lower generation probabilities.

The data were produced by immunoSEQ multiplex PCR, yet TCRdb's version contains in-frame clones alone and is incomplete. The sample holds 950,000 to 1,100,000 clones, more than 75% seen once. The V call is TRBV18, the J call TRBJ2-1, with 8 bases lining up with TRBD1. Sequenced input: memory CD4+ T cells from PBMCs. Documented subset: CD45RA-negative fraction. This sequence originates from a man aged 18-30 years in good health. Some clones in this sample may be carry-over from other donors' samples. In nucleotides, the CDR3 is TGTGCCAGCTCACTACAGGGGGGCTACAATGAGCAGTTCTTC. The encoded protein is CASSLQGGYNEQFF.